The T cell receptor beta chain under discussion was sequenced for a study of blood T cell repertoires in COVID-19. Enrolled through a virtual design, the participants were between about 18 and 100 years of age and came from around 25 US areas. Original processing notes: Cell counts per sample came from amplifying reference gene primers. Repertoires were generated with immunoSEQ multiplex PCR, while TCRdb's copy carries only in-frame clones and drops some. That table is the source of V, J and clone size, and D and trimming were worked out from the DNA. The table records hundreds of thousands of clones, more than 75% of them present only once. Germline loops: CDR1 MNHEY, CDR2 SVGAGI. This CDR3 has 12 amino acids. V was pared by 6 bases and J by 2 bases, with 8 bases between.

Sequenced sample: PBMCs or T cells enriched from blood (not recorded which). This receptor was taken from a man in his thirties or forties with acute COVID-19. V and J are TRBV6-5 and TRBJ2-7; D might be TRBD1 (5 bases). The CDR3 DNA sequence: TGTGCCAGCAGCCAGGGCCCCTACGAGCAGTACTTC. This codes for CASSQGPYEQYF.